This T cell receptor (beta chain) was sequenced during a study of Tregs in tolerant kidney transplant recipients (dated 2019 in TCRdb). Regarding the complete study: Before combined kidney and bone marrow transplantation, this study identified donor-specific regulatory T cells using TCRbeta sequencing and then followed those same cells after transplant. Paper-wide results and their limitations: The study was constrained by small patient numbers, and validation of the findings is required in larger populations and under other immunosuppression protocols. In tolerant patients, donor-specific Tregs expanded more than Tregs overall, which suggests antigen-driven rather than nonspecific expansion. Because the PCR primers were changed over time for some patients, nucleotide-level comparison could not be performed across the samples from those patients. Biological reproducibility was not directly addressed, though technical replication error appeared minimal. Expanding Tregs with activated donor B cells appeared to identify the most biologically relevant and donor-specific TCRbeta repertoire.

Genomic DNA was extracted from sorted cells with the QIAGEN DNeasy Blood and Tissue Kit for TCRbeta CDR3 sequencing. High-throughput TCRbeta CDR3 sequencing was carried out commercially through immunoSEQ, with PCR amplification with bias correction and internal controls included. On the authors' methods: A unique productive TCRbeta sequence was defined by the CDR3 nucleotide sequence when primers matched, and otherwise by the CDR3 amino acid sequence together with the Vbeta and Jbeta genes. To correct sorting error, sequences shared between sorted populations at a frequency ratio of 2:1 or less were removed; the rest were assigned to the higher population. Sequences were defined as donor-reactive when expanded at least 5-fold in CFSE-low cells versus unstimulated cells and present at a frequency of at least 0.01% in CFSE-low cells. Jensen-Shannon divergence, calculated on the top 100 TCRbeta sequences ranked by frequency, was used to quantify repertoire divergence. For samples with multiple sequencing runs, sorting error was corrected in each run separately before the runs were combined. TCRdb re-hosts the immuneACCESS table, in-frame sequences only. Its copies lack some clones; in the studies checked, an unresolved V gene accounts for under half of them, and the cause for the rest is not known. V and J calls plus clone size are reproduced from that table; the DNA served to infer D and trimming. The sample profile shows tens of thousands of clones; approximately 94% of them were found once. 1.5% to 2% of the sample is taken by the ten largest.

Note on this clone: No cognate antigen has been identified for it. Base qualities are not provided; no much larger clone lies one nucleotide away.

The transplants used related donors along with nonmyeloablative bone marrow transplantation, and in the human trials mixed chimerism was transient. Unstimulated Tregs (CD4+CD25+CD127-), CD4+ non-Tregs (CD4+CD25-), CD4 and CD8 cells were FACS-sorted from thawed PBMCs. Patients were 4 combined kidney and bone marrow transplant recipients from the ITN036ST trial, and only these trial subjects had samples available. Healthy control blood was processed to PBMCs by Ficoll density gradient and cryopreserved, and patient PBMCs were collected before and after transplant. This clonotype originated in a human patient who received a combined kidney and bone marrow transplant. Once a transplant has taken place, some T cells may be donor derived. The starting material was CD4+ T cells from blood (PBMCs), obtained 12 months after the transplant.

The encoded CDR3 is CASSKGGSALGETQYF. The nucleotide sequence reads TGTGCCAGCAGCAAAGGGGGCAGCGCCCTTGGGGAGACCCAGTACTTC. The sequence links TRBV14 to TRBJ2-5; 7 junctional bases match TRBD1. For CDR1 and CDR2, the germline V gene lists SGHDN and FVKESK. The CDR3 spans 16 residues, from the cysteine through the phenylalanine. Kept here is only the CDR3 DNA, which spans 48 bases and is read in frame from base 1. V loses 5 bases at its end and J loses 5 bases; junction bases beyond the gene matches: 14.